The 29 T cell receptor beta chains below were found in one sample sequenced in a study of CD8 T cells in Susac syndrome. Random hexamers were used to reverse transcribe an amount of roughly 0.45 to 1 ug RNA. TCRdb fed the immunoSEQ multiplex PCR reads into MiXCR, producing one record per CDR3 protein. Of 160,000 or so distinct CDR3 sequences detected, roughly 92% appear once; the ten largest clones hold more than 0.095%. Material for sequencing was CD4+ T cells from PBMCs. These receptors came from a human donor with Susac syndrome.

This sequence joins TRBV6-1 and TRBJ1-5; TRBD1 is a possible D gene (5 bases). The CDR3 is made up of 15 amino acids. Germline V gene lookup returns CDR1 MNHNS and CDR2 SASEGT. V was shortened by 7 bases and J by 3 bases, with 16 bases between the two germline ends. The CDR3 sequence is CASTQGKGANQPQHF. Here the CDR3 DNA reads TGTGCCAGCACCCAGGGTAAGGGTGCCAATCAGCCCCAGCATTTT.

The CDR3 reads CASSIEASGGAWEQFF. In DNA, the CDR3 is TGTGCCAGTAGTATAGAGGCTAGCGGGGGGGCCTGGGAGCAGTTCTTC. The V gene is TRBV19, the J gene TRBJ2-1; 12 bases match TRBD2. Germline-derived CDR1 and CDR2 are LNHDA and SQIVND (reference sequence). This CDR3 has 16 residues. V lost 0 bases, J lost 10 bases, and 7 bases stayed unmatched.

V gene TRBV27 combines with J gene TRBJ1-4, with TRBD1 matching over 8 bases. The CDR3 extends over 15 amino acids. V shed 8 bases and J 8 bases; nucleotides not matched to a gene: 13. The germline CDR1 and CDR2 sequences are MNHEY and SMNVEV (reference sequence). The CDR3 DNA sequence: TGTGCCAGCGAACGGACAGGGCGCCGGGGGGAAAAACTGTTTTTT. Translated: CASERTGRRGEKLFF.

The CDR3 reads CASSQGPYSNQPQHF. CDR3 bases: TGTGCCAGCAGCCAAGGACCATATAGCAATCAGCCCCAGCATTTT. The chain joins TRBV3-1 to TRBJ1-5; D remains unclear. The CDR3 is 15 amino acids. V was pared by 1 base and J by 0 bases, with 7 bases between. Germline V CDR1 and CDR2: LGHDT, YNNKEL (reference sequence).

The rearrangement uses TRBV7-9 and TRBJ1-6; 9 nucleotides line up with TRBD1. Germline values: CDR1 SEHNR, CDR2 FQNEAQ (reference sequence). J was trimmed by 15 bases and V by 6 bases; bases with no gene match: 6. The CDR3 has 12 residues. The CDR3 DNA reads TGTGCCAGCAGTCGAGGGACAGGGAACCTCCACTTT. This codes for CASSRGTGNLHF.

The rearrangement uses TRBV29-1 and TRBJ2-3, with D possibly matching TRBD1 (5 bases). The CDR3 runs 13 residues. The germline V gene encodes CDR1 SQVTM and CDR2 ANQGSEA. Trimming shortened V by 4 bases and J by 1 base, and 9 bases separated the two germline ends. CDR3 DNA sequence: TGCAGCGTTGCAGGCAGGGGCACAGATACGCAGTATTTT. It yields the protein CSVAGRGTDTQYF.

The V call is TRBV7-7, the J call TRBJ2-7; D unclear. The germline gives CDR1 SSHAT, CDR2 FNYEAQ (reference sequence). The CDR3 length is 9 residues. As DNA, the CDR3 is TGTCTCTTATTAGGCGAGCAGTACTTC. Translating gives CLLLGEQYF.

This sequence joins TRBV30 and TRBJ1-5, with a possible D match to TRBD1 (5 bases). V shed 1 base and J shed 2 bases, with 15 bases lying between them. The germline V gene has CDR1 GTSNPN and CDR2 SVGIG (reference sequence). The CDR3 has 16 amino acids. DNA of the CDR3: TGTGCCTGGAGTGATCCGGGGCGTAGGGGCAATCAGCCCCAGCATTTT. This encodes CAWSDPGRRGNQPQHF.

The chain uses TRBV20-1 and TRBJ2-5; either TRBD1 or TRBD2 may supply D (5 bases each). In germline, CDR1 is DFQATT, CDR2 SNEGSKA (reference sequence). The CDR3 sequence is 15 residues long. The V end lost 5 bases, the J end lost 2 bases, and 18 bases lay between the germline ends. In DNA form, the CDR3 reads TGCAGTGCTCACCCGCCGGGGACCCGTCAAGAGACCCAGTACTTC. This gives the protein CSAHPPGTRQETQYF.

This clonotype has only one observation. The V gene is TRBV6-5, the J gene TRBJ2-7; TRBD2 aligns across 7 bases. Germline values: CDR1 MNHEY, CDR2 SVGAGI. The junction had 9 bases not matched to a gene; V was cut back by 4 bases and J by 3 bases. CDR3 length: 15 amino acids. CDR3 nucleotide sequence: TGTGCCAGCAGTTCCGGGGCGGCGGGGGACTACGAGCAGTACTTC. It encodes CASSSGAAGDYEQYF.

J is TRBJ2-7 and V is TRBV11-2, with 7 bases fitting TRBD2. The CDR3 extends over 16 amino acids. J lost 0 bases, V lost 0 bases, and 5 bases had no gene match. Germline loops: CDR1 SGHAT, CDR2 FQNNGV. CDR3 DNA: TGTGCCAGCAGCTTAGATCTGGCTAGCGGCTCCTACGAGCAGTACTTC. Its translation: CASSLDLASGSYEQYF.

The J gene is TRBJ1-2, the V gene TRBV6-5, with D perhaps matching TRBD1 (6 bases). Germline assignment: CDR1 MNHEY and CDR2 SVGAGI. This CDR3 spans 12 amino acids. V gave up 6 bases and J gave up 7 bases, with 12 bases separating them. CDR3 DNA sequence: TGTGCCAGCAGACTACAGGGTTTTGGCTACACCTTC. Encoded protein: CASRLQGFGYTF.

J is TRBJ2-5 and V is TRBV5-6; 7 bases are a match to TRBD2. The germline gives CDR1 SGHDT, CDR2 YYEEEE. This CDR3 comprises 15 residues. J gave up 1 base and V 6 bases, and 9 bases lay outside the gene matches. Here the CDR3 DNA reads TGTGCCAGCACCCAAGCGGGACGCGCCCAAGAGACCCAGTACTTC. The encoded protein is CASTQAGRAQETQYF.

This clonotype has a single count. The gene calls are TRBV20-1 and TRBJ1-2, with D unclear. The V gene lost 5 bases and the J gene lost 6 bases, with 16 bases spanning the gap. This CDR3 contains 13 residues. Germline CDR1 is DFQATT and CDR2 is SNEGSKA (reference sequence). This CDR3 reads CSARTSGGDGYTF. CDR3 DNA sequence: TGCAGTGCTCGAACATCAGGAGGTGATGGCTACACCTTC.

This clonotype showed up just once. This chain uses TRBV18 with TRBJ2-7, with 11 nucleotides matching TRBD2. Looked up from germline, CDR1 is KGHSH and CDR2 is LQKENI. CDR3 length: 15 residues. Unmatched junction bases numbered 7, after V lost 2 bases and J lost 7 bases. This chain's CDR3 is CASSPRGLAAAEQYF. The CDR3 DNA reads TGTGCCAGCTCACCAAGGGGACTAGCGGCCGCTGAGCAGTACTTC.

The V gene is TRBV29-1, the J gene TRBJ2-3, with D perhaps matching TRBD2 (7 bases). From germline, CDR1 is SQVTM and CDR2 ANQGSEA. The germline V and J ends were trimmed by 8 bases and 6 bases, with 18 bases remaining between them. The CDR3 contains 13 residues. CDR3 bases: TGCAGCATCGACCGGGGGGCCAGGGATACGCAGTATTTT. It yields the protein CSIDRGARDTQYF.

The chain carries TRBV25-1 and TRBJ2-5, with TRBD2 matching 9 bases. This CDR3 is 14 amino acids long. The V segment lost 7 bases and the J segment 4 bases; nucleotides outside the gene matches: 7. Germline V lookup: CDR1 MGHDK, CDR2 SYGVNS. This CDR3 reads CASTSGGIRETQYF. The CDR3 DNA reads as TGTGCCAGCACGAGCGGGGGGATCCGAGAGACCCAGTACTTC.

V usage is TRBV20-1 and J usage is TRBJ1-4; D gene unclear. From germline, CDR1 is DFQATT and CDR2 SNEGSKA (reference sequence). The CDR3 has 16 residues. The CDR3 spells CSSTPRAYRDNEKLFF. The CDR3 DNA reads TGCAGCTCCACCCCCCGGGCCTACCGGGATAATGAAAAACTGTTTTTT.

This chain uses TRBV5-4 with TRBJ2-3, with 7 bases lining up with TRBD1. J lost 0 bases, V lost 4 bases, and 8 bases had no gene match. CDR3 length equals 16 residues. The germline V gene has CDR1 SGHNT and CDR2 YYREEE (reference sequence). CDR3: CASSASGTASTDTQYF. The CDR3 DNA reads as TGTGCCAGCAGCGCCTCCGGGACAGCCAGCACAGATACGCAGTATTTT.

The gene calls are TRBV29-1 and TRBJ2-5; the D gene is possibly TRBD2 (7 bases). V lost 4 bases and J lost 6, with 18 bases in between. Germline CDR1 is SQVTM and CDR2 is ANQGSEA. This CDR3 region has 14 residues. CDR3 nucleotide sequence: TGCAGCGTTGTAATAGGGGGGGGCGAGAAGACCCAGTACTTC. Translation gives CSVVIGGGEKTQYF.

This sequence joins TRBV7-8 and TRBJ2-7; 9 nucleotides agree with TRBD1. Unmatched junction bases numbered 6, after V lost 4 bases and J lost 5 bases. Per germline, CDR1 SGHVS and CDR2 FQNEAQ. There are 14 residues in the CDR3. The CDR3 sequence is CASSSGQGRDEQYF. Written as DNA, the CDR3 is TGTGCCAGCAGCTCCGGACAGGGGAGGGACGAGCAGTACTTC.

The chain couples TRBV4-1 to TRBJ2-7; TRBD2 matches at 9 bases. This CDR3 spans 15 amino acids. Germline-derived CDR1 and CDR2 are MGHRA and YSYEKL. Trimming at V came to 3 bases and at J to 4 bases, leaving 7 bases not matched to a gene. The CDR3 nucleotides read TGCGCCAGCAGCCAGCGGCGGGGGGGCGAATACGAGCAGTACTTC. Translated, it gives CASSQRRGGEYEQYF.

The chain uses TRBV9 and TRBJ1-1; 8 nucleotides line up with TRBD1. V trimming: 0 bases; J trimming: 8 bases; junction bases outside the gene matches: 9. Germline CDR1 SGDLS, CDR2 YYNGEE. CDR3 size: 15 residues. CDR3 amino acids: CASSVGPLRQGEAFF. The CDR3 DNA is TGTGCCAGCAGCGTAGGCCCGTTGAGACAGGGGGAAGCTTTCTTT.

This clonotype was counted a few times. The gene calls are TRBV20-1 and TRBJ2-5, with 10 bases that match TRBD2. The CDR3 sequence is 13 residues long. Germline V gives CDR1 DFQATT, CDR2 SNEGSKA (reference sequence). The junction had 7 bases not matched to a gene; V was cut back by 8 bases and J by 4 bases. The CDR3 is CSTLAGVAETQYF. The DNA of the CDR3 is TGCAGTACCCTAGCGGGGGTCGCAGAGACCCAGTACTTC.

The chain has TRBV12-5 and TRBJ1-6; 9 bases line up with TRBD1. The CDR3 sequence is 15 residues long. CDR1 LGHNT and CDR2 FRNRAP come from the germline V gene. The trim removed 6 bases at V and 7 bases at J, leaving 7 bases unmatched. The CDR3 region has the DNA TGTGCTAGTGGGCCGGGGGGACAGGGAAATTCACCCCTCCACTTT. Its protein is CASGPGGQGNSPLHF.

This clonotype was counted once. The DNA of the CDR3 is TGTGCCAGCAGCCGGCTAAATGAAAAACTGTTTTTT. Translating it yields CASSRLNEKLFF. This chain connects TRBV14 to TRBJ1-4, with D unclear. Germline V gene lookup returns CDR1 SGHDN and CDR2 FVKESK. This CDR3 has 12 amino acids. The germline V and J ends were trimmed by 4 bases and 5 bases, with 5 bases remaining between them.

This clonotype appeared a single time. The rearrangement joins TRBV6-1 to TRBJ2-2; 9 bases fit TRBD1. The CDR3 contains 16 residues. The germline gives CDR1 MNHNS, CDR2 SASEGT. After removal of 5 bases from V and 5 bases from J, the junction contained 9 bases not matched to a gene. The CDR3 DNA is TGTGCCAGCAGTACCGGGACAGGGTTTGGAACCGGGGAGCTGTTTTTT. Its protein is CASSTGTGFGTGELFF.

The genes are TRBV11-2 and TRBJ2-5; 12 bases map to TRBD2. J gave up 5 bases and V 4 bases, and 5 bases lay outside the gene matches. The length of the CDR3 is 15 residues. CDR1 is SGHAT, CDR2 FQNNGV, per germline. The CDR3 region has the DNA TGTGCCAGCAGCTACAGACTAGCGGGGGAGGAGACCCAGTACTTC. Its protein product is CASSYRLAGEETQYF.

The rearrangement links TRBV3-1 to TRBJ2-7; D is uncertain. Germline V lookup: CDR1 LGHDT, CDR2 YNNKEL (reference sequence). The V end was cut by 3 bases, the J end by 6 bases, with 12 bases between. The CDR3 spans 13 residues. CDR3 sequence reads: CASSHHDRGEQYF. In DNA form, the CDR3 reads TGTGCCAGCAGCCATCACGACCGAGGCGAGCAGTACTTC.